What follows describes a single TCR beta chain. The antigen remains undetermined. It was healthy bone marrow donors who served as donors. This sample was included in a study of cytomegalovirus exposure and HLA in healthy donors. Study-level points and caveats: In vitro experiments confirmed that a few CMV-associated chains were specific for CMV antigens. Earlier analysis looked at TCR beta V segments, and most were productive about 87% or about 30% of the time.

Germline V gives CDR1 SNHLY, CDR2 FYNNEI. The V end lost 6 bases, the J end lost 1 base, and 15 bases lay between the germline ends. The CDR3 spans 15 residues. Primers: 60 Vbeta forward and 13 Jbeta reverse. Generated by immunoSEQ multiplex PCR, the TCRdb table keeps only in-frame clones and is missing some. In the table there are some 100,000 clones, around 80% of which are singletons. The chain carries TRBV2 and TRBJ1-1; possibly TRBD1 for D (5 bases). Input material: PBMCs. This sequence originates from a woman aged 45-59 years in good health and CMV-seropositive. The CDR3 protein is CASREPTDRNTEAFF. CDR3 bases: TGTGCCAGCAGGGAACCGACAGACAGGAACACTGAAGCTTTCTTT.